The entry below gives a single TCR beta chain sequence along with its context. The PCR was carried out with 60 Vbeta primers and 13 Jbeta primers. Libraries were prepared by immunoSEQ multiplex PCR; TCRdb keeps only in-frame clonotypes and omits some of them. In the table there are under 200,000 clones, 75% to 85% of which are singletons. Germline loops: CDR1 SGHVS, CDR2 FNYEAQ. This CDR3 region has 15 residues. V trimming: 5 bases; J trimming: 4 bases; junction bases outside the gene matches: 9. This sample was taken from a study of cytomegalovirus exposure and HLA in healthy donors. The receptor was isolated from a woman aged 18-29 years in good health and CMV-seropositive. Sequenced sample: PBMCs. V and J are TRBV7-6 and TRBJ1-1; 8 nucleotides agree with TRBD1. CDR3 DNA: TGTGCCAGCAGCCATCGGACAGGGAGGCCCACTGAAGCTTTCTTT. Translated, it gives CASSHRTGRPTEAFF.